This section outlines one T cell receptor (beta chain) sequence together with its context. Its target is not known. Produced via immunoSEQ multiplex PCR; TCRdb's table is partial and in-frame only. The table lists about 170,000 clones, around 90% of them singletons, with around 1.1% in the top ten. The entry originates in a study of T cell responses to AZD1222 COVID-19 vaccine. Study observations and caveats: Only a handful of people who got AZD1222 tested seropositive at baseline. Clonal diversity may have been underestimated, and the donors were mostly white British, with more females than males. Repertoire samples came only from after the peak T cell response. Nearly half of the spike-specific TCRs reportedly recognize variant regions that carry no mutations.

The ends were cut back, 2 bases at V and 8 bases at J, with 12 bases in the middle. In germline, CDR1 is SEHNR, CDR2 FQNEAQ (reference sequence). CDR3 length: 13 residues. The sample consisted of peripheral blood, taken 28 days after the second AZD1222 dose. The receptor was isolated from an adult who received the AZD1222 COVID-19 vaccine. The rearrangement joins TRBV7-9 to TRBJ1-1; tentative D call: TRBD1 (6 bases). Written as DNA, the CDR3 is TGTGCCAGCAGCTTATTGGGACATCGCGAAGCTTTCTTT. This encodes CASSLLGHREAFF.